These 10 T cell receptor beta chains were all obtained from the same sample, sequenced in a study of shared clonotypes between healthy human individuals. In the naive CD8 group, cells lacked CD45RO and were positively selected for CCR7, so terminally differentiated effector memory CD45RA+ cells were left out. Clones were read by immunoSEQ multiplex PCR, and TCRdb kept only the in-frame ones, dropping some. The sample includes about 2.1 million clones, around 93% seen only once; the top ten take approximately 1.7%. Sample: naive CD8+ T cells from PBMCs. These receptors came from a young man in good health. Some clones in this sample may be carry-over from other donors' samples.

The CDR3 region has the DNA TGTGCCAGCAGTTATGTTGGCAGCTTAAATCAGCCCCAGCATTTT. This codes for CASSYVGSLNQPQHF. The chain uses TRBV28 and TRBJ1-5; D remains ambiguous. From germline, CDR1 is MDHEN and CDR2 SYDVKM. Deletions cut 4 bases from V and 4 bases from J, with 14 bases between. The CDR3 has 15 residues.

The V gene is TRBV4-3, the J gene TRBJ2-6, with a possible D match to TRBD2 (6 bases). The ends were cut back, 1 base at V and 1 base at J, with 17 bases in the middle. Germline CDR1 LGHNA, CDR2 YSLEER. CDR3 length: 19 amino acids. The CDR3 region is CASSQVMHYAGSGANVLTF. The CDR3 DNA reads TGCGCCAGCAGCCAAGTGATGCATTATGCGGGGTCTGGGGCCAACGTCCTGACTTTC.

The chain couples TRBV10-3 to TRBJ2-7; 8 positions match TRBD2. Per the germline V gene, CDR1 is ENHRY and CDR2 is SYGVKD. Unmatched junction bases numbered 13, after V lost 0 bases and J lost 6 bases. The CDR3 consists of 17 residues. CDR3 in amino acids: CAISESLSQREWGEQYF. In DNA, the CDR3 is TGTGCCATCAGTGAGTCACTTAGCCAGCGGGAGTGGGGCGAGCAGTACTTC.

This clone has a count of ten or more. The sample has other DNA sequences that encode this CDR3 too. The CDR3, as DNA: TGTGCCAGCAGCCCCCGGGGCTACGAGCAGTACTTC. It codes for CASSPRGYEQYF. This chain uses TRBV7-9 with TRBJ2-7; D may be TRBD2 (5 bases). Trimming removed 5 bases at V and 3 bases at J, with 8 bases between. The CDR3 contains 12 residues. Germline values: CDR1 SEHNR, CDR2 FQNEAQ (reference sequence).

This chain joins TRBV19 and TRBJ2-7, with D perhaps TRBD1 or TRBD2 (6 bases each). This CDR3 region has 14 residues. The germline V and J ends were trimmed by 5 bases and 6 bases, with 17 bases remaining between them. Germline assignment: CDR1 LNHDA and CDR2 SQIVND (reference sequence). The CDR3 region has the DNA TGTGCCAGTAGTCCGCTCGGGGGCCCCTTCGAGCAGTACTTC. Its protein is CASSPLGGPFEQYF.

This clone showed up just once. The genes are TRBV11-2 and TRBJ1-1, with D tentatively TRBD1 (5 bases). CDR1 is SGHAT and CDR2 is FQNNGV in the germline V gene. The CDR3 consists of 15 residues. V was pared by 5 bases and J by 1 base, with 14 bases between. DNA for the CDR3: TGTGCCAGCAGCACTAGACGGGGGGAGAACACTGAAGCTTTCTTT. It translates to CASSTRRGENTEAFF. Full variable domain (rest looked up from reference TRBV11-2 and TRBJ1-1): EAGVAQSPRYKIIEKRQSVAFWCNPISGHATLYWYQQILGQGPKLLIQFQNNGVVDDSQLPKDRFSAERLKGVDSTLKIQPAKLEDSAVYLCASSTRRGENTEAFFGQGTRLTVV.

This chain joins TRBV7-9 and TRBJ2-7; no clear D gene. This CDR3 has 14 residues. CDR1 SEHNR and CDR2 FQNEAQ come from the germline V gene (reference sequence). V was cut by 5 bases and J by 3 bases, with 14 bases left in between. The CDR3: CASSPAGSYYEQYF. The CDR3 region has the DNA TGTGCCAGCAGCCCCGCCGGATCTTACTACGAGCAGTACTTC.

This sequence joins TRBV14 and TRBJ1-1; no definite D call. With 4 bases removed from V and 1 base from J, the gap between germline ends came to 25 bases. The CDR3 totals 19 residues. CDR1 is SGHDN and CDR2 is FVKESK in the germline V gene. CDR3 amino acids: CASSPPGNGGLPPNTEAFF. CDR3 nucleotides: TGTGCCAGCAGCCCCCCCGGGAATGGCGGGCTACCACCGAACACTGAAGCTTTCTTT.

The genes are TRBV30 and TRBJ1-6; perhaps TRBD1 as D (5 bases). The CDR3 consists of 18 residues. CDR1 and CDR2 from the germline V gene are GTSNPN and SVGIG (reference sequence). V lost 2 bases to trimming and J lost 0 bases, with 17 bases between them. The CDR3 loop reads CAWSSPGPISSYNSPLHF. DNA of the CDR3: TGTGCCTGGAGTTCCCCGGGACCGATAAGCTCCTATAATTCACCCCTCCACTTT.

The table lists this clone with a count of one. The chain couples TRBV6-1 to TRBJ1-1; D is perhaps TRBD1 (5 bases). The V gene lost 7 bases and the J gene lost 1 base, with 7 bases spanning the gap. This CDR3 spans 12 amino acids. Germline CDR1 is MNHNS and CDR2 is SASEGT. CDR3 coding DNA: TGTGCCAGCACCACAGGGAACACTGAAGCTTTCTTT. Its protein product is CASTTGNTEAFF.